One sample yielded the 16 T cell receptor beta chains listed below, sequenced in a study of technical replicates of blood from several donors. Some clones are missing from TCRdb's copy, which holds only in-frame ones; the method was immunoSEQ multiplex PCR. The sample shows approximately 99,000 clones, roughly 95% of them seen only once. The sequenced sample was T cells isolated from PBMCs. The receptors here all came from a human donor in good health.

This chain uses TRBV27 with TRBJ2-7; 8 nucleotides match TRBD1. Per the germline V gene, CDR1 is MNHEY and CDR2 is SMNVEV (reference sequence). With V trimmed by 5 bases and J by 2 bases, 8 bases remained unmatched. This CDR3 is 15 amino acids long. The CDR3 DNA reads TGTGCCAGCAGTCTGACAGGGGCCGCAACCTACGAGCAGTACTTC. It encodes CASSLTGAATYEQYF.

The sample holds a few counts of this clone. The DNA of the CDR3 is TGCGCCAGCAGCTTGGAGGCAGGGGATGGCTACACCTTC. It specifies CASSLEAGDGYTF. The gene calls are TRBV5-1 and TRBJ1-2, with D perhaps TRBD1 (6 bases). Trimming removed 0 bases at V and 6 bases at J, with 9 bases between. This CDR3 has 13 residues. CDR1 and CDR2 (germline): SGHRS, YFSETQ. Variable domain in full (rest from reference TRBV5-1 and TRBJ1-2): KAGVTQTPRYLIKTRGQQVTLSCSPISGHRSVSWYQQTPGQGLQFLFEYFSETQRNKGNFPGRFSGRQFSNSRSEMNVSTLELGDSALYLCASSLEAGDGYTFGSGTRLTVV.

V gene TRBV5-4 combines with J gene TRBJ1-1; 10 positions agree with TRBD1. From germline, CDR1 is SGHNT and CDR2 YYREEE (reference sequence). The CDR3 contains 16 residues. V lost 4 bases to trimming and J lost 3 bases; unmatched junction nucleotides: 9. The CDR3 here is CASSQPDRGAYTEAFF. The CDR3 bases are TGTGCCAGCAGCCAACCGGACAGGGGGGCTTACACTGAAGCTTTCTTT.

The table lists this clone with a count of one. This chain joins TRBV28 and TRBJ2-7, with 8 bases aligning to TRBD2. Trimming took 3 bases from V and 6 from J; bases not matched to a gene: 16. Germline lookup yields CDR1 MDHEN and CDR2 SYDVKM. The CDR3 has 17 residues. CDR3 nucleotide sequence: TGTGCCAGCAGTTTGTTCTCGTCTTCGGGAGGGCATGGCGAGCAGTACTTC. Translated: CASSLFSSSGGHGEQYF.

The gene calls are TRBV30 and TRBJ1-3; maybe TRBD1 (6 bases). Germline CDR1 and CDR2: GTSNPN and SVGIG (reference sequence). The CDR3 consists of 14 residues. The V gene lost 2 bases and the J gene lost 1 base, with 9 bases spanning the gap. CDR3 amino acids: CAWSRGGSGNTIYF. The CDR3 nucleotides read TGTGCCTGGAGTAGAGGGGGATCTGGAAACACCATATATTTT.

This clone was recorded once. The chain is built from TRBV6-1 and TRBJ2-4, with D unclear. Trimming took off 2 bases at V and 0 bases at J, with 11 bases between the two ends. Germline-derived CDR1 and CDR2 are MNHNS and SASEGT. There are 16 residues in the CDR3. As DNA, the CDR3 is TGTGCCAGCAGTGAATTTGGTTTACTAGCCAAAAACATTCAGTACTTC. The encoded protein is CASSEFGLLAKNIQYF.

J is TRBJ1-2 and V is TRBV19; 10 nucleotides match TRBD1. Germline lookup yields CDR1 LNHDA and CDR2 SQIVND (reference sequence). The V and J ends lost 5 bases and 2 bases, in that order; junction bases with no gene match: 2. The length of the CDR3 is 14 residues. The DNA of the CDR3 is TGTGCCAGTAGTCTGGGACAGGGGAACTATGGCTACACCTTC. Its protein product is CASSLGQGNYGYTF.

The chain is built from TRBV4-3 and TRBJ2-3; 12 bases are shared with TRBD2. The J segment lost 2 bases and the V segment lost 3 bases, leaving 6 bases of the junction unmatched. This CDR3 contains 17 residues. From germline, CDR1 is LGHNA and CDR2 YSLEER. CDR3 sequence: CASSHTTSGRLTDTQYF. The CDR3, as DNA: TGCGCCAGCAGCCACACGACTAGCGGGAGACTCACAGATACGCAGTATTTT.

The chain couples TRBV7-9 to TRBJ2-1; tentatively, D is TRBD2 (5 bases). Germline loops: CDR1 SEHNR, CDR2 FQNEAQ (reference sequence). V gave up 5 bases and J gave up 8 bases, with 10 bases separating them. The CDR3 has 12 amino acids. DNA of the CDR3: TGTGCCAGCAGCATTTCGGGGTATGAGCAGTTCTTC. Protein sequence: CASSISGYEQFF.

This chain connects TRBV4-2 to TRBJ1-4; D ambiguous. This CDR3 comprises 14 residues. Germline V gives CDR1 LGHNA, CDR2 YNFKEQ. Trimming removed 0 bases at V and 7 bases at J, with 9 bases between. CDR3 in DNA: TGTGCCAGCAGCCAAGATAACTGGAGTGAAAAACTGTTTTTT. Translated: CASSQDNWSEKLFF.

The CDR3 is CASSGPTGPVKNSYGYTF. DNA for the CDR3: TGTGCCAGCAGCGGACCGACAGGGCCGGTTAAAAATAGCTATGGCTACACCTTC. The V gene is TRBV9, the J gene TRBJ1-2; TRBD1 matches at 7 bases. V was clipped by 3 bases and J by 4 bases; unmatched bases: 18. Germline CDR1 SGDLS, CDR2 YYNGEE. The CDR3 is 18 amino acids.

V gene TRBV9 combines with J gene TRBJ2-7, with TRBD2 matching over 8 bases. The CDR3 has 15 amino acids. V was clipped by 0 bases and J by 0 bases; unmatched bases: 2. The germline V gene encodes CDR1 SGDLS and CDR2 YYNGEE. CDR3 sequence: CASSVGSGSSYEQYF. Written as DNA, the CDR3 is TGTGCCAGCAGCGTAGGCAGCGGGAGCTCCTACGAGCAGTACTTC.

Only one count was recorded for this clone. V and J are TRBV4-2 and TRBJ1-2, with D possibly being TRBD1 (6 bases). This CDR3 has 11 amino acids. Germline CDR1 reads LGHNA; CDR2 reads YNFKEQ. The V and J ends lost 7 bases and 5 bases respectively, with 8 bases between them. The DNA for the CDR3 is TGTGCCAGCACAGGGGTATATGGCTACACCTTC. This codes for CASTGVYGYTF.

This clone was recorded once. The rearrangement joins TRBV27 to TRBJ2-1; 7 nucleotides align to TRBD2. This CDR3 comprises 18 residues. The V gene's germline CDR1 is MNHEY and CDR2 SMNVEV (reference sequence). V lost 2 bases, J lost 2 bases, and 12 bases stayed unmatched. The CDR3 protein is CASSLRGGAGVTYNEQFF. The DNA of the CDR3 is TGTGCCAGCAGTTTAAGGGGCGGGGCGGGAGTGACCTACAATGAGCAGTTCTTC.

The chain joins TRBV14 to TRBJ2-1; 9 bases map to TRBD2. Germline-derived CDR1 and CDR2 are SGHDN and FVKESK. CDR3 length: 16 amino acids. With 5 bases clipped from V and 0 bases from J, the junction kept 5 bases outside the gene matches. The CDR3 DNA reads TGTGCCAGCAGCTCTTATAGCGGGAGCTCCTACAATGAGCAGTTCTTC. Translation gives CASSSYSGSSYNEQFF.

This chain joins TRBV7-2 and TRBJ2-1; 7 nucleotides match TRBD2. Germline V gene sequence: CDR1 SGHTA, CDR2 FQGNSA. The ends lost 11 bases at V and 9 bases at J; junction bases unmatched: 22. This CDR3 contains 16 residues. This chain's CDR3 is CAVLRGGSLIMGEQFF. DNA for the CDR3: TGTGCCGTATTACGGGGCGGGAGCTTGATAATGGGTGAGCAGTTCTTC.